The text below deals with one T cell receptor beta chain. What it recognizes is unknown. Amplification used 52 TRBV primers and 13 TRBJ primers. The method was immunoSEQ multiplex PCR; TCRdb's version includes in-frame clones alone and lacks a portion of them. The table shows about 30,000 clones, with just under 95% occurring only once. These data are taken from a study of regulatory T cells. Study outcomes and limitations: In patients, unique TRB V-J pairs were restricted and V/J usage skewed, especially in Tregs. Hydrophobic residues at CDR3 positions 6 and 7 were enriched in conventional CD4+ T cells of CD3G-deficient patients.

At testing, patients were 2 to 39 years old, with reduced naive and increased memory T-cell proportions. CD4+ T cells were divided by sorting: CD25-high CD127-low Tregs, CD25-low CD127-high conventional cells. The V gene's germline CDR1 is MDHEN and CDR2 SYDVKM. Between the trimmed V and J ends, which lost 8 bases and 2 bases, there was a span of 19 bases. The CDR3 is made up of 15 amino acids. The receptor was derived from a person aged 18 to 35 with CD3G deficiency. Sequenced input: conventional CD4+ T cells sorted from blood. The V gene is TRBV28, the J gene TRBJ2-7, with D possibly matching TRBD1 (6 bases). The CDR3 DNA reads TGTGCCAGCGCAAAAACAGGGTCACGAGCCTACGAGCAGTACTTC. Translating gives CASAKTGSRAYEQYF.